This T cell receptor beta chain stems from a study of technical replicates of blood from a few donors. Germline loops: CDR1 SNHLY, CDR2 FYNNEI. V lost 6 bases and J 5 bases, leaving 20 bases between the germline ends. The CDR3 is 16 residues long. Repertoires were generated with immunoSEQ multiplex PCR, while TCRdb's copy carries only in-frame clones and drops some. The table has roughly 76,000 clones, approximately 86% seen once. The receptor comes from a human donor in good health. Some clones in this sample may be carry-over from other donors' samples. Sequences were obtained from PBMCs. The chain employs TRBV2 and TRBJ2-1, with D possibly being TRBD1 (6 bases). The CDR3, as DNA: TGTGCCAGCAGCCTCAGATCCTCAGGGGTCCACAATGAGCAGTTCTTC. Protein sequence: CASSLRSSGVHNEQFF.